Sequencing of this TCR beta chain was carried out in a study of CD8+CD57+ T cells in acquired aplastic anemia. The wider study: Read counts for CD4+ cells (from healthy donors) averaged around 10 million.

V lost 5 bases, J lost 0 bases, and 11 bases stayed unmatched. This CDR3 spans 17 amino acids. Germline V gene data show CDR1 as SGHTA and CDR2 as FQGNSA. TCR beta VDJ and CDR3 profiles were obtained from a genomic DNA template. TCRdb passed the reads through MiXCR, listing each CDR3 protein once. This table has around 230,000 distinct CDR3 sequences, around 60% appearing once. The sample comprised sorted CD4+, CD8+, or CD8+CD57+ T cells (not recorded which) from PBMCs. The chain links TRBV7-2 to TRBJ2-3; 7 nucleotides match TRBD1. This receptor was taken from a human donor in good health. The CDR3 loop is CASSEQGTPASTDTQYF. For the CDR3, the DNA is TGTGCCAGCAGCGAACAGGGGACCCCCGCTAGCACAGATACGCAGTATTTT.